This T cell receptor beta chain was identified during a study of T cells in Graves' hyperthyroidism and ophthalmopathy. Study information: The initial diagnosis was the point when peripheral blood was collected, ahead of any treatment.

This clonotype was seen only a few times. The PBMCs were sourced from fresh peripheral blood (about 9.7 ml). It was RNA transcripts that yielded the amplified TCR beta CDR3 regions. First-round RT-PCR of the TCR CDR3 relied on the HTBI primer set. MiXCR, run by TCRdb on the multiplex PCR reads, gives a single entry per CDR3 protein. Of approximately 630,000 distinct CDR3 sequences in the sample, around 15% are singletons; the top ten hold 3% to 4%. Sequenced input: blood. The TCR was taken from a woman aged 30 to 39 with Graves' hyperthyroidism.

The CDR3 loop reads CASTPSRTDTQYF. CDR3 in DNA: TGTGCCAGCACTCCTTCACGAACAGATACGCAGTATTTT. The rearrangement joins TRBV12-3 or TRBV12-4 to TRBJ2-3, with D unresolved. V was trimmed by 7 bases and J by 3 bases, leaving 11 bases between them. CDR3 length: 13 residues.